The 9 T cell receptor beta chains presented below share a single source sample, sequenced in a study of blood T cell repertoires in COVID-19. Using immunoSEQ multiplex PCR, the repertoire was profiled, and TCRdb retains in-frame clones only, with some absent. Among more than 100,000 clones, around 89% were seen once, and the ten largest hold roughly 18%. The source material was peripheral blood. Every receptor here comes from a man aged 50-60 years with active or convalescent COVID-19.

The gene calls are TRBV12-5 and TRBJ1-5; D is perhaps TRBD1 (6 bases). Germline-derived CDR1 and CDR2 are LGHNT and FRNRAP. V lost 7 bases, J lost 7 bases, and 17 bases lay in between. The CDR3 contains 14 residues. This CDR3 reads CASAPPGVMQPQHF. In nucleotides, the CDR3 is TGTGCTAGTGCCCCACCAGGGGTTATGCAGCCCCAGCATTTT.

The chain uses TRBV5-1 and TRBJ2-5, with D hard to call. The V gene's germline CDR1 is SGHRS and CDR2 YFSETQ. V gave up 0 bases and J gave up 2 bases, with 8 bases separating them. This CDR3 region has 14 residues. The CDR3 nucleotides are TGCGCCAGCAGCTTGGCCCTGTCTCAAGAGACCCAGTACTTC. It translates to CASSLALSQETQYF.

The chain couples TRBV7-8 to TRBJ1-2, with 9 bases identical to TRBD1. Per the germline V gene, CDR1 is SGHVS and CDR2 is FQNEAQ. The junction had 13 bases not matched to a gene; V was cut back by 5 bases and J by 3 bases. The CDR3 runs to 17 residues. CDR3 loop: CASSAFTGQGNDYGYTF. In DNA, the CDR3 is TGTGCCAGCAGCGCCTTTACGGGACAGGGTAACGACTATGGCTACACCTTC.

The J gene is TRBJ1-1, the V gene TRBV29-1, with D perhaps matching TRBD1 (6 bases). The CDR3 is made up of 14 amino acids. CDR1 and CDR2 from the germline V gene are SQVTM and ANQGSEA. V lost 7 bases and J 1 base, leaving 16 bases between the germline ends. CDR3 sequence reads: CSARDAGANTEAFF. In DNA form, the CDR3 reads TGCAGCGCCCGAGATGCGGGGGCGAACACTGAAGCTTTCTTT.

The chain has TRBV19 and TRBJ2-2; TRBD2 matches at 11 bases. Unmatched junction bases numbered 14, after V lost 10 bases and J lost 4 bases. Germline V lookup: CDR1 LNHDA, CDR2 SQIVND (reference sequence). This CDR3 is 17 amino acids long. This chain's CDR3 is CATTWSSGRASTGELFF. CDR3 bases: TGTGCCACCACCTGGAGTAGCGGGAGGGCTAGCACCGGGGAGCTGTTTTTT.

The chain has TRBV4-3 and TRBJ1-6; a possible D gene is TRBD1 (6 bases). The ends were cut back, 0 bases at V and 5 bases at J, with 11 bases in the middle. The CDR3 covers 16 residues. Germline CDR1 and CDR2: LGHNA and YSLEER. CDR3 nucleotide sequence: TGCGCCAGCAGCCAAGATAGGGGGTCAAATAATTCACCCCTCCACTTT. Protein sequence: CASSQDRGSNNSPLHF.

The V and J genes are TRBV2 and TRBJ1-2; D call uncertain. Germline values: CDR1 SNHLY, CDR2 FYNNEI. The CDR3 consists of 14 residues. V dropped 4 bases and J dropped 0 bases, with 9 bases sitting between them. The CDR3 sequence is CASSVWQSNYGYTF. CDR3 in DNA: TGTGCCAGCAGTGTCTGGCAGTCTAACTATGGCTACACCTTC.

This sequence joins TRBV25-1 and TRBJ1-2; 8 bases fit TRBD1. The germline V gene has CDR1 MGHDK and CDR2 SYGVNS. The CDR3 has 13 amino acids. The junction had 7 bases not matched to a gene; V was cut back by 6 bases and J by 7 bases. The CDR3 coding sequence is TGTGCCAGCAGGGACAGGGAGAGAGGTGGCTACACCTTC. Translated, it gives CASRDRERGGYTF.

This chain joins TRBV6-5 and TRBJ1-2; D possibly corresponds to TRBD1 (6 bases). The CDR3 runs 14 residues. Germline V gene data show CDR1 as MNHEY and CDR2 as SVGAGI. Trimming stripped 10 bases from V and 0 bases from J, with 15 bases between. The CDR3 sequence is CATGEGGTNYGYTF. CDR3 DNA sequence: TGTGCCACCGGGGAGGGGGGGACTAACTATGGCTACACCTTC.